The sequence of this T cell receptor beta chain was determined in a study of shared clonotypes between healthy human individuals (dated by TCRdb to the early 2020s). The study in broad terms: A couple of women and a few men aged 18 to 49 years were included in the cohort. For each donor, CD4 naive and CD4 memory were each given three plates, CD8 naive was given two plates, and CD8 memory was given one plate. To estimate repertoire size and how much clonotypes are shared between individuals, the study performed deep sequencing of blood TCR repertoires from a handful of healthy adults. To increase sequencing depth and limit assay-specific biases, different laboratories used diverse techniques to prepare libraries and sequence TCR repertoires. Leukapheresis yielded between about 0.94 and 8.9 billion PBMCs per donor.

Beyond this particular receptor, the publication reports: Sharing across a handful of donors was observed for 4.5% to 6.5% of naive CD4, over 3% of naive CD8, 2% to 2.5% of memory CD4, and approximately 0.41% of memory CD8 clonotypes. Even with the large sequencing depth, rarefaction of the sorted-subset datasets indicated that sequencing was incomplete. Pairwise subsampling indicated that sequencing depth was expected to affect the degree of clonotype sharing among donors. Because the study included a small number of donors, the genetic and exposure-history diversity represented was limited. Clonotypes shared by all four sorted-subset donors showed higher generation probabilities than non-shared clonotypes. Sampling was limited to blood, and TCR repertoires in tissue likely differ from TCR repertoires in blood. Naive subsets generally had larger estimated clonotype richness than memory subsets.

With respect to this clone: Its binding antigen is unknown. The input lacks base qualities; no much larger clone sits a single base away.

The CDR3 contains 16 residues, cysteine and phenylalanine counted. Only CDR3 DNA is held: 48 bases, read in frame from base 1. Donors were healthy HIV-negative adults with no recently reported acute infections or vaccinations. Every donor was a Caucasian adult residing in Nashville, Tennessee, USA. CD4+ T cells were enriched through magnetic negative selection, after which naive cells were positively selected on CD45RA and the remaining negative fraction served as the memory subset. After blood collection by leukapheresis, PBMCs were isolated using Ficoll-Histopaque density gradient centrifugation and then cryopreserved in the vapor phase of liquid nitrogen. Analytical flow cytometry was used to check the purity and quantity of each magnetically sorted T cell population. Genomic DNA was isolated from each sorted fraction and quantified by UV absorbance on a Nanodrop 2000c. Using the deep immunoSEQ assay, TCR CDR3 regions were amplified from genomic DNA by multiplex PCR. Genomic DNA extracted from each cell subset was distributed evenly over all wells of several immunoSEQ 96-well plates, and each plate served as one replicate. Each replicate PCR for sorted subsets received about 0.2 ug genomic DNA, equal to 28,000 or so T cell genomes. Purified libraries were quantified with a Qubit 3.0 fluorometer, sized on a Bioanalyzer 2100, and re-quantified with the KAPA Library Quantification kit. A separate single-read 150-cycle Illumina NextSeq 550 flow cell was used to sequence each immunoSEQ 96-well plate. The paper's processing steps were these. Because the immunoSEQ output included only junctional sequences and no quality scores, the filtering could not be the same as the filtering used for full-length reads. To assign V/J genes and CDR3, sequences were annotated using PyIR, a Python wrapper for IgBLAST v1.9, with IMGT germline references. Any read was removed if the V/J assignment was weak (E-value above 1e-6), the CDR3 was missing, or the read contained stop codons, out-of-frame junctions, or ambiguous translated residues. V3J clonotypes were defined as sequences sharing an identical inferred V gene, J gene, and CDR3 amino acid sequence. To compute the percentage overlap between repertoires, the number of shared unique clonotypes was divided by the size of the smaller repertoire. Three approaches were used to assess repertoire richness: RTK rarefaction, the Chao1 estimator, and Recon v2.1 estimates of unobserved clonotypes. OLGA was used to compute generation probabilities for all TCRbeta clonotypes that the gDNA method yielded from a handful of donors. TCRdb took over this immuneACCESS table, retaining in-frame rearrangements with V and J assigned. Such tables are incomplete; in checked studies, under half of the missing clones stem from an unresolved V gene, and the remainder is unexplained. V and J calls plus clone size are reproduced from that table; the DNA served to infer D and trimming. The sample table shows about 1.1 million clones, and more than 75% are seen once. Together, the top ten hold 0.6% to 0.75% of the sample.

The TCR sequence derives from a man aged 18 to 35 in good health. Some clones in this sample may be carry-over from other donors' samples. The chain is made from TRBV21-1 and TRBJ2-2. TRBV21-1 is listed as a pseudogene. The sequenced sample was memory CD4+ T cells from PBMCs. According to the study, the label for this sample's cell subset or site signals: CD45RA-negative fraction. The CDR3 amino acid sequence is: CASSNQGGLYTGELFF. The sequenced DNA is TGTGCCAGCAGCAACCAAGGGGGGTTGTACACCGGGGAGCTGTTTTTT.